This TCR beta chain originates from a study of T cells in Graves' hyperthyroidism and ophthalmopathy. TCR beta CDR3 regions were amplified from RNA. A first-round RT-PCR of the TCR CDR3 used the HTBI primer set. In TCRdb, the multiplex PCR reads were re-called with MiXCR into one record per CDR3 protein. This sample has some 500,000 distinct CDR3 sequences, with approximately 25% found just once. In this sample, this clonotype turned up once. Antigen: not known. Using 10 ml of fresh peripheral blood, PBMCs were prepared. Per the germline V gene, CDR1 is SGHVS and CDR2 is FQNEAQ. This CDR3 has 18 amino acids. The ends were cut back, 5 bases at V and 4 bases at J, with 26 bases in the middle. Study-wide findings and caveats: Ophthalmopathy was told apart from stable hyperthyroidism by a 13 V-J model.

This TCR was recovered from a woman in her 30s with Graves' ophthalmopathy. The chain couples TRBV7-8 to TRBJ1-1; D is uncertain. Input material: blood. The CDR3 region is CASSGRGLGRRLTTEAFF. As DNA, the CDR3 is TGTGCCAGCAGCGGACGAGGACTCGGACGGCGACTGACCACTGAAGCTTTCTTT.